This T cell receptor beta chain appears in the sequencing data of a study of metastatic and nonmetastatic thyroid tumors. Looking at the study overall: It was across blood and tumor or nodule tissue from malignant and benign thyroid patients that repertoires were compared. Study observations and caveats: Malignant thyroid tumors reportedly had TCR beta diversity that was significantly higher than in benign nodules, in blood and tumor.

Looked up from germline, CDR1 is SGDLS and CDR2 is YYNGEE. The CDR3 consists of 15 residues. V gave up 1 base and J gave up 7 bases, with 12 bases separating them. To note about this clone: Its antigen is unknown.

No patient received treatment before thyroid surgery. In the source study's methods: In papillary thyroid cancer, a distant-metastasis classifier was built using CDR3 differences across clinicopathological groups. TCRdb re-analyzed the PCR reads through MiXCR. These V and J calls originate from TCRdb's pipeline instead of the authors' own analysis. Here the sample spans 20,000 to 25,000 clones, 15% to 19% being singletons. Input material: blood. The TCR was taken from a female donor with papillary thyroid cancer or a benign thyroid nodule (not recorded which). Some clones in this sample may be carry-over from other donors' samples. The chain joins TRBV9 to TRBJ1-6, with a tentative D call TRBD1 (5 bases). The CDR3 sequence: CASSVLGQGNSPLHF. CDR3 DNA: TGTGCCAGCAGCGTATTGGGGCAGGGAAATTCACCCCTCCACTTT.